This entry lists 31 T cell receptor beta chains sequenced from one sample in a study of blood T cell repertoires in COVID-19. Sequencing was performed with immunoSEQ multiplex PCR; in TCRdb, only in-frame clones are kept and a portion is missing. The sample lists hundreds of thousands of clones, roughly four fifths occurring once. The material sequenced was peripheral blood. Every receptor here comes from a man at least 80 years old with acute or convalescent COVID-19.

The genes are TRBV2 and TRBJ2-2; TRBD1 agrees at 7 bases. The CDR3 covers 15 residues. V shed 2 bases, J shed 1 base, and the junction held 1 base outside the gene matches. The V gene's germline CDR1 is SNHLY and CDR2 FYNNEI. Here the CDR3 reads CASSETGVNTGELFF. In DNA, the CDR3 is TGTGCCAGCAGTGAAACAGGGGTGAACACCGGGGAGCTGTTTTTT.

The chain employs TRBV24-1 and TRBJ2-2; perhaps TRBD2 as D (5 bases). The CDR3 consists of 15 residues. Looked up from germline, CDR1 is KGHDR and CDR2 is SFDVKD. V lost 2 bases to trimming and J lost 4 bases, with 10 bases between them. The CDR3 here is CATSDSRAVTGELFF. CDR3 DNA: TGTGCCACCAGTGATTCCAGAGCGGTCACCGGGGAGCTGTTTTTT.

The rearrangement links TRBV6-5 to TRBJ1-3; D is ambiguous. The V end was cut by 2 bases, the J end by 2 bases, with 4 bases between. From germline, CDR1 is MNHEY and CDR2 SVGAGI. This CDR3 has 13 residues. This CDR3 reads CASSYGPGNTIYF. The CDR3 bases are TGTGCCAGCAGTTACGGGCCTGGAAACACCATATATTTT.

This clone was observed once. The chain is built from TRBV28 and TRBJ2-3; 9 positions agree with TRBD2. V was pared by 6 bases and J by 1 base, with 11 bases of the junction left unmatched. The CDR3 loop spans 17 amino acids. Per the germline V gene, CDR1 is MDHEN and CDR2 is SYDVKM. The CDR3 loop is CASSTKRGVAGTDTQYF. CDR3 nucleotides: TGTGCCAGCAGCACAAAGCGGGGGGTAGCTGGCACAGATACGCAGTATTTT.

This rearrangement joins TRBV19 to TRBJ2-5, with 9 bases lining up with TRBD1. From germline, CDR1 is LNHDA and CDR2 SQIVND (reference sequence). The ends lost 6 bases at V and 0 bases at J; junction bases unmatched: 8. The CDR3 has 16 amino acids. Here the CDR3 reads CASSSDRGWHQETQYF. The DNA for the CDR3 is TGTGCCAGTAGCTCGGACAGGGGATGGCACCAAGAGACCCAGTACTTC. Together with reference TRBV19 and TRBJ2-5, the CDR3 gives the full variable domain: DGGITQSPKYLFRKEGQNVTLSCEQNLNHDAMYWYRQDPGQGLRLIYYSQIVNDFQKGDIAEGYSVSREKKESFPLTVTSAQKNPTAFYLCASSSDRGWHQETQYFGPGTRLLVL.

The CDR3 coding sequence is TGTGCCAGCAGCTTCCAGGGTGGCACAGATACGCAGTATTTT. Translating gives CASSFQGGTDTQYF. The chain carries TRBV7-2 and TRBJ2-3, with D possibly being TRBD1 (5 bases). V dropped 3 bases and J dropped 1 base, with 8 bases sitting between them. The CDR3 sequence is 14 residues long. Germline-derived CDR1 and CDR2 are SGHTA and FQGNSA. Variable domain in full (rest from reference TRBV7-2 and TRBJ2-3): GAGVSQSPSNKVTEKGKDVELRCDPISGHTALYWYRQSLGQGLEFLIYFQGNSAPDKSGLPSDRFSAERTGGSVSTLTIQRTQQEDSAVYLCASSFQGGTDTQYFGPGTRLTVL.

The J gene is TRBJ1-2, the V gene TRBV6-5; the D gene is possibly TRBD1 (6 bases). V shed 5 bases and J shed 12 bases, with 16 bases lying between them. Germline V gives CDR1 MNHEY, CDR2 SVGAGI. The CDR3 loop spans 12 amino acids. CDR3 sequence: CASSPIGGAHTF. The DNA for the CDR3 is TGTGCCAGCAGTCCCATCGGGGGGGCCCACACCTTC.

This chain uses TRBV5-1 with TRBJ1-1; the D is unclear. The CDR3 consists of 13 residues. V lost 4 bases and J 1 base, leaving 8 bases between the germline ends. Per germline, CDR1 SGHRS and CDR2 YFSETQ. In DNA form, the CDR3 reads TGCGCCAGCAGCGGAGGGCCGAACACTGAAGCTTTCTTT. Protein product: CASSGGPNTEAFF.

This chain uses TRBV6-6 with TRBJ2-7, with 8 bases lining up with TRBD1. Per the germline V gene, CDR1 is MNHNY and CDR2 is SVGAGI (reference sequence). V was pared by 2 bases and J by 5 bases, with 5 bases of the junction left unmatched. The CDR3 contains 14 residues. DNA of the CDR3: TGTGCCAGCAGTTACCCCCAGGGGGCAGACGAGCAGTACTTC. Translation gives CASSYPQGADEQYF.

This clone was found a few times. J is TRBJ2-7 and V is TRBV7-8; 11 positions match TRBD1. The CDR3 spans 16 residues. Germline V gives CDR1 SGHVS, CDR2 FQNEAQ. V lost 4 bases, J lost 1 base, and 6 bases stayed unmatched. As DNA, the CDR3 is TGTGCCAGCAGCTCACGTGGACAGGGGGCTTCCTACGAGCAGTACTTC. This gives the protein CASSSRGQGASYEQYF.

The chain is built from TRBV6-2 or TRBV6-3 and TRBJ1-6; TRBD1 matches at 10 bases. The germline V gene has CDR1 MNHEY and CDR2 SVGEGT. V dropped 0 bases and J dropped 9; count of bases not matched to a gene: 2. The CDR3 has 15 residues. CDR3 sequence reads: CASSYSWTGGSPLHF. The CDR3 nucleotides read TGTGCCAGCAGTTACTCATGGACAGGGGGTTCACCCCTCCACTTT.

This clone was seen only once. The chain is built from TRBV12-1 and TRBJ2-7; TRBD2, the table's D call, lacks a check against the DNA. TRBV12-1 is deemed a pseudogene. The CDR3 has 16 amino acids. In DNA form, the CDR3 reads TGTGCCAGCAGTCCGGGGCTAGCGGGGATCTCCTACGAGCAGTACTTC. This gives the protein CASSPGLAGISYEQYF.

This clone was picked up a small number of times. The chain couples TRBV5-1 to TRBJ2-7; maybe TRBD1 (6 bases). The V gene lost 0 bases and the J gene lost 2 bases, with 9 bases spanning the gap. The CDR3 spans 14 residues. Germline V gene lookup returns CDR1 SGHRS and CDR2 YFSETQ. The DNA of the CDR3 is TGCGCCAGCAGCTTGGGGGACACGGCCTACGAGCAGTACTTC. This encodes CASSLGDTAYEQYF.

The chain has TRBV6-5 and TRBJ1-1; a possible D gene is TRBD1 (6 bases). There are 15 residues in the CDR3. Germline CDR1 reads MNHEY; CDR2 reads SVGAGI. Trimming took 4 bases from V and 3 from J, leaving 15 bases between them. The CDR3 is CASSFGGARDTEAFF. CDR3 bases: TGTGCCAGCAGTTTCGGGGGGGCGCGGGACACTGAAGCTTTCTTT.

This sequence joins TRBV7-2 and TRBJ1-2; D is ambiguous. Trimming took off 0 bases at V and 4 bases at J, with 15 bases between the two ends. The V gene's germline CDR1 is SGHTA and CDR2 FQGNSA. The CDR3 runs to 16 residues. The CDR3 DNA is TGTGCCAGCAGCTTAGCTCAGTCAGTAGAGGGCTATGGCTACACCTTC. This encodes CASSLAQSVEGYGYTF. The whole variable domain, filled in from reference TRBV7-2 and TRBJ1-2, reads GAGVSQSPSNKVTEKGKDVELRCDPISGHTALYWYRQSLGQGLEFLIYFQGNSAPDKSGLPSDRFSAERTGGSVSTLTIQRTQQEDSAVYLCASSLAQSVEGYGYTFGSGTRLTVV.

The rearrangement uses TRBV6-6 and TRBJ1-1, with TRBD1 identical over 8 bases. CDR1 and CDR2 from the germline V gene are MNHNY and SVGAGI (reference sequence). V dropped 6 bases and J dropped 2; count of bases not matched to a gene: 8. This CDR3 is built from 15 residues. The CDR3 spells CASSRLSGGNTEAFF. CDR3 sequence (DNA): TGTGCCAGCAGCCGGCTCTCAGGGGGCAACACTGAAGCTTTCTTT.

The chain uses TRBV5-1 and TRBJ1-5; tentative D call: TRBD1 (5 bases). Trimming left V 0 bases short and J 4 bases short, with 11 bases between. This CDR3 has 15 residues. Germline V gene sequence: CDR1 SGHRS, CDR2 YFSETQ. DNA of the CDR3: TGCGCCAGCAGCTTGGATGGAGGGGAAAATCAGCCCCAGCATTTT. This codes for CASSLDGGENQPQHF.

The chain has TRBV5-1 and TRBJ2-7; 7 bases are shared with TRBD1. From germline, CDR1 is SGHRS and CDR2 YFSETQ. The CDR3 loop spans 14 amino acids. With V trimmed by 0 bases and J by 5 bases, 5 bases remained unmatched. The CDR3 here is CASSLGQGFHEQYF. The CDR3 nucleotides are TGCGCCAGCAGCTTGGGACAGGGCTTCCACGAGCAGTACTTC.

This chain joins TRBV5-1 and TRBJ2-7, with TRBD2 identical over 11 bases. The CDR3 length is 15 residues. Germline V CDR1 and CDR2: SGHRS, YFSETQ. The V segment lost 8 bases and the J segment 3 bases; nucleotides outside the gene matches: 10. The CDR3 DNA reads as TGCGCCAGTCAGCTAGCGGGAGGACTACGCTACGAGCAGTACTTC. It translates to CASQLAGGLRYEQYF.

The chain recombines TRBV19 with TRBJ1-2, with a possible D match to TRBD1 (6 bases). In germline, CDR1 is LNHDA, CDR2 SQIVND (reference sequence). The CDR3 consists of 16 residues. V shed 1 base and J shed 0 bases, with 12 bases lying between them. CDR3 DNA: TGTGCCAGTAGTATAGTCGCGGCAGGGGCTAACTATGGCTACACCTTC. Encoded protein: CASSIVAAGANYGYTF. Full variable domain (missing parts from reference TRBV19 and TRBJ1-2): DGGITQSPKYLFRKEGQNVTLSCEQNLNHDAMYWYRQDPGQGLRLIYYSQIVNDFQKGDIAEGYSVSREKKESFPLTVTSAQKNPTAFYLCASSIVAAGANYGYTFGSGTRLTVV.

This clone was picked up a small number of times. The chain recombines TRBV7-9 with TRBJ1-6, with 9 bases that match TRBD1. After removal of 6 bases from V and 4 bases from J, the junction contained 4 bases not matched to a gene. This CDR3 comprises 15 residues. Germline V gene lookup returns CDR1 SEHNR and CDR2 FQNEAQ (reference sequence). CDR3 sequence (DNA): TGTGCCAGCAGAGGGACAGGGAGTTATAATTCACCCCTCCACTTT. Translating it yields CASRGTGSYNSPLHF.

The rearrangement joins TRBV15 to TRBJ1-5, with a possible D match to TRBD1 (6 bases). The CDR3 extends over 18 amino acids. Trimming removed 0 bases from V and 1 base from J, with 16 bases in between. From germline, CDR1 is LNHNV and CDR2 YYDKDF (reference sequence). CDR3 in amino acids: CATSRDLYRVRSNQPQHF. CDR3 sequence (DNA): TGTGCCACCAGCAGAGATCTTTACAGGGTAAGGAGCAATCAGCCCCAGCATTTT.

V is TRBV7-3 and J is TRBJ1-2; D is ambiguous. CDR3 length equals 14 residues. Germline assignment: CDR1 SGHTA and CDR2 FQGTGA. V was clipped by 4 bases and J by 5 bases, with 14 bases between them. Written as DNA, the CDR3 is TGTGCCAGCAGCTCCCGGCCCGGGGAGTATGGCTACACCTTC. It is translated as CASSSRPGEYGYTF.

This clone showed up just once. The same CDR3 also results from other DNA sequences found in this sample. This chain joins TRBV5-1 and TRBJ2-7, with a possible D match to TRBD1 (5 bases). V was cut by 1 base and J by 0 bases, with 8 bases left in between. Germline V gene lookup returns CDR1 SGHRS and CDR2 YFSETQ. This CDR3 spans 14 amino acids. The CDR3: CASSLTGYSYEQYF. DNA for the CDR3: TGCGCCAGCAGCTTGACAGGTTACTCCTACGAGCAGTACTTC.

J is TRBJ1-2 and V is TRBV4-2, with a weak D call TRBD1 (5 bases). Germline V gene lookup returns CDR1 LGHNA and CDR2 YNFKEQ. The CDR3 contains 13 residues. Trimming pared 2 bases from V and 2 bases from J, leaving 6 bases between. CDR3 region: CASSQRGNYGYTF. The CDR3 bases are TGTGCCAGCAGCCAACGGGGGAACTATGGCTACACCTTC.

This chain uses TRBV6-4 with TRBJ2-1; 10 positions agree with TRBD2. The CDR3 is made up of 17 amino acids. The ends lost 5 bases at V and 7 bases at J; junction bases unmatched: 14. The germline CDR1 and CDR2 sequences are MRHNA and SNTAGT. CDR3 in amino acids: CASSPNIAGGVGNEQFF. Here the CDR3 DNA reads TGTGCCAGCAGTCCGAACATAGCGGGGGGCGTGGGGAATGAGCAGTTCTTC.

This chain links TRBV19 with TRBJ1-2; TRBD1 agrees at 8 bases. The CDR3 has 13 residues. V was pared by 5 bases and J by 8 bases, with 7 bases of the junction left unmatched. Germline loops: CDR1 LNHDA, CDR2 SQIVND (reference sequence). CDR3 protein: CASSATGAGGYTF. The CDR3 DNA reads TGTGCCAGTAGTGCGACAGGGGCTGGCGGCTACACCTTC.

V gene TRBV5-6 combines with J gene TRBJ1-3; 8 nucleotides agree with TRBD1. CDR3 size: 13 residues. Germline V gene lookup returns CDR1 SGHDT and CDR2 YYEEEE. V lost 4 bases and J lost 5; bases outside the gene matches: 2. The CDR3 DNA sequence: TGTGCCAGCAGCCGGGACAGGCGAAACACCATATATTTT. Its protein is CASSRDRRNTIYF. Using reference TRBV5-6 and TRBJ1-3 for the parts outside the CDR3, the full variable domain is DAGVTQSPTHLIKTRGQQVTLRCSPKSGHDTVSWYQQALGQGPQFIFQYYEEEERQRGNFPDRFSGHQFPNYSSELNVNALLLGDSALYLCASSRDRRNTIYFGEGSWLTVV.

This clone was observed a few times. V and J are TRBV28 and TRBJ1-5; a possible D gene is TRBD1 (5 bases). CDR3 length: 15 amino acids. The V gene's germline CDR1 is MDHEN and CDR2 SYDVKM. V lost 6 bases, J lost 7 bases, and 19 bases lay in between. CDR3: CASSVTAGGGQPQHF. The CDR3 bases are TGTGCCAGCAGCGTTACTGCTGGGGGGGGACAGCCCCAGCATTTT.

CDR3 sequence: CASSSGLAGVAEQYF. In DNA, the CDR3 is TGTGCCAGCAGCTCCGGACTAGCGGGAGTCGCCGAGCAGTACTTC. The rearrangement uses TRBV5-4 and TRBJ2-7, with 13 positions matching TRBD2. This CDR3 contains 15 residues. CDR1 SGHNT and CDR2 YYREEE come from the germline V gene (reference sequence). V shed 3 bases and J 6 bases; nucleotides not matched to a gene: 6.

The chain links TRBV2 to TRBJ2-5; tentative D call: TRBD2 (5 bases). The germline gives CDR1 SNHLY, CDR2 FYNNEI. Trimming stripped 1 base from V and 10 bases from J, with 10 bases between. This CDR3 has 12 residues. Here the CDR3 reads CASSEERVGQYF. CDR3 sequence (DNA): TGTGCCAGCAGTGAAGAGAGGGTAGGCCAGTACTTC.